What follows describes a single TCR beta chain. The antigen is undetermined. The entry originates in a study of cytomegalovirus exposure and HLA in healthy donors. Study conclusions and caveats: Judged likely to be a sequencing artifact was a cluster of highly shared sequence variants. In a later analysis, at a false discovery rate of 0.05, 17,000 or so TCR beta sequences were associated with HLA alleles. High sensitivity and specificity were reportedly achieved when the classifier diagnosed cytomegalovirus status. When a later analysis was performed, an Asian-associated ancestry cluster reportedly had fewer N-insertions than the approximately 600-donor mean.

Amplification used 60 Vbeta primers and 13 Jbeta primers. Libraries were prepared by immunoSEQ multiplex PCR; TCRdb keeps only in-frame clonotypes and omits some of them. The sample carries about 81,000 clones, 77% recorded once. The CDR3 has 16 residues. Germline V gives CDR1 SNHLY, CDR2 FYNNEI. Losses at the gene ends were 5 bases for V and 0 bases for J; bases not matched to a gene: 4. The specimen sequenced was PBMCs. The sequence came from a man aged 45-60 years in good health and CMV-seropositive. The V and J genes are TRBV2 and TRBJ2-5; 12 bases agree with TRBD2. DNA for the CDR3: TGTGCCAGCAGTCGGACTAGCGGGATGTACCAAGAGACCCAGTACTTC. Translation: CASSRTSGMYQETQYF.